One TCR beta chain is described in this entry. Its antigen is as yet unknown. In the PCR, 60 Vbeta and 13 Jbeta primers were used. Sequenced by immunoSEQ multiplex PCR; TCRdb stores in-frame clones only, minus some. The sample's table shows 95,000 to 150,000 clones. Trimming removed 0 bases from V and 5 bases from J, with 11 bases in between. Germline V gene data show CDR1 as LGHNA and CDR2 as YNFKEQ. The CDR3 consists of 15 residues. The sample belongs to a study of cytomegalovirus exposure and HLA in healthy donors. Study results and limitations: It was reported in a later analysis that an Asian-associated ancestry cluster showed fewer N-insertions than the 666-donor mean.

Sequencing input: PBMCs. V is TRBV4-2 and J is TRBJ1-5; unclear D gene. The origin of this receptor is a man aged 25 to 40 in good health and CMV-seronegative. CDR3 nucleotides: TGTGCCAGCAGCCAAGAACTGGGCGCAGATCAGCCCCAGCATTTT. Translation gives CASSQELGADQPQHF.